The 7 T cell receptor beta chains presented below share a single source sample, sequenced in a study of blood T cell repertoires in COVID-19. Generated by immunoSEQ multiplex PCR, the TCRdb table keeps only in-frame clones and is missing some. In the table there are about 250,000 clones, 65% to 85% of which are singletons. Sequencing input: peripheral blood. These receptors were collected from an older man with acute or convalescent COVID-19.

This clone was counted between two and nine times. The CDR3 DNA reads TGTGCCAGCAGTACTCACAGGGGACTGAGCTCCTATAATTCACCCCTCCACTTT. Translation: CASSTHRGLSSYNSPLHF. The chain links TRBV2 to TRBJ1-6, with 7 bases lining up with TRBD1. Germline-derived CDR1 and CDR2 are SNHLY and FYNNEI. Losses at the gene ends were 5 bases for V and 0 bases for J; bases not matched to a gene: 10. This CDR3 has 18 amino acids.

A few counts support this clone. V and J are TRBV27 and TRBJ2-7; a possible D gene is TRBD2 (6 bases). There are 18 residues in the CDR3. Germline loops: CDR1 MNHEY, CDR2 SMNVEV (reference sequence). V dropped 0 bases and J dropped 1 base, with 19 bases sitting between them. The CDR3 is CASSLSYSLGTYSYEQYF. In DNA form, the CDR3 reads TGTGCCAGCAGTTTATCGTATTCCCTGGGGACTTATTCCTACGAGCAGTACTTC.

This chain links TRBV5-5 with TRBJ1-1; D remains unclear. This CDR3 has 16 amino acids. The germline V gene encodes CDR1 SGHKS and CDR2 YYEKEE (reference sequence). V was shortened by 1 base and J by 1 base, with 14 bases between the two germline ends. The CDR3 reads CASSLMSLRENTEAFF. In DNA, the CDR3 is TGTGCCAGCAGCTTGATGTCCTTAAGAGAGAACACTGAAGCTTTCTTT.

This sequence joins TRBV11-3 and TRBJ2-1; TRBD2 matches 9 bases. V lost 3 bases and J lost 9; bases outside the gene matches: 9. This CDR3 has 15 amino acids. Per the germline V gene, CDR1 is SGHNT and CDR2 is YENEEA. The CDR3 coding sequence is TGTGCCAGCAGCTTGGCGGGAGGGCCTGGTAGTGAGCAGTTCTTC. It translates to CASSLAGGPGSEQFF.

The chain joins TRBV24-1 to TRBJ2-2; TRBD2 agrees at 8 bases. CDR1 KGHDR and CDR2 SFDVKD come from the germline V gene. Trimming took 1 base from V and 1 from J; bases not matched to a gene: 7. The CDR3 length is 18 residues. CDR3 coding DNA: TGTGCCACCAGTGATTTCGGCGGGGGGAGCGGGAACACCGGGGAGCTGTTTTTT. Protein: CATSDFGGGSGNTGELFF.

The J gene is TRBJ2-5, the V gene TRBV4-1, with TRBD2 identical over 11 bases. Germline V CDR1 and CDR2: MGHRA, YSYEKL. Trimming removed 4 bases from V and 3 bases from J; junction bases left unmatched: 1. The CDR3 totals 14 residues. This chain's CDR3 is CASSPGLAEETQYF. In nucleotides, the CDR3 is TGCGCCAGCAGCCCGGGACTAGCGGAAGAGACCCAGTACTTC.

V is TRBV18 and J is TRBJ2-3; 8 bases align to TRBD1. Germline CDR1 reads KGHSH; CDR2 reads LQKENI. Unmatched junction bases numbered 6, after V lost 1 base and J lost 3 bases. The CDR3 is 16 residues long. CDR3 residues: CASSPQAGGATDTQYF. Written as DNA, the CDR3 is TGTGCCAGCTCACCACAGGCAGGGGGCGCGACAGATACGCAGTATTTT.